The 10 T cell receptor beta chains in this list originate from one sample, sequenced in a study of T-cell reconstitution after alpha-beta-depleted transplantation in children. As it was prepared, the TCRbeta library received unique molecular identifiers. TCRdb re-called the PCR reads with MiXCR, one entry per CDR3 protein. Among some 300,000 distinct CDR3 sequences, over 9% were seen once, and the ten largest hold over 6%. The sample in question was PBMCs, obtained before TCRalphabeta/CD19-depleted stem cell transplant. Receptors originate from a boy in the first two years of life with acute myeloid leukemia, due to receive a stem cell transplant.

The V gene is TRBV20-1, the J gene TRBJ1-2; TRBD1 is a possible D gene (5 bases). This CDR3 has 12 residues. Per the germline V gene, CDR1 is DFQATT and CDR2 is SNEGSKA (reference sequence). DNA for the CDR3: TGCTGCGCTAGTGAGGGGATTTGGGGCTACACCTTC. This gives the protein CCASEGIWGYTF.

The chain combines TRBV11-2 with TRBJ1-3, with D tentatively TRBD1 (6 bases). Trimming removed 7 bases from V and 4 bases from J, with 20 bases in between. Germline CDR1 is SGHAT and CDR2 is FQNNGV. The CDR3 is 16 amino acids. This CDR3 reads CASTQGFGGSGNTIYF. In nucleotides, the CDR3 is TGTGCCAGCACCCAAGGGTTCGGGGGCTCGGGAAACACCATATATTTT.

This clonotype came up a few times. V and J are TRBV12-5 and TRBJ2-3; 10 nucleotides match TRBD2. The V gene's germline CDR1 is LGHNT and CDR2 FRNRAP. J lost 5 bases, V lost 0 bases, and 5 bases had no gene match. This CDR3 has 16 amino acids. This CDR3 reads CASGLVLAGKEDTQYF. The DNA for the CDR3 is TGTGCTAGTGGTTTGGTACTAGCGGGAAAGGAAGATACGCAGTATTTT.

J is TRBJ2-7 and V is TRBV5-1, with 11 bases that match TRBD2. Germline lookup yields CDR1 SGHRS and CDR2 YFSETQ. J gave up 6 bases and V 4 bases, and 9 bases lay outside the gene matches. The CDR3 spans 15 residues. CDR3 nucleotides: TGCGCCAGCAGCCAAACTAGCGGGAGTATCCCCGAGCAGTACTTC. Translated: CASSQTSGSIPEQYF.

Remarks on this clonotype: A read error may be the cause here, since a much bigger clone is one base away. This chain uses TRBV2 with TRBJ1-4, with D unclear. CDR1 SNHLY and CDR2 FYNNEI come from the germline V gene. Trimming took off 5 bases at V and 2 bases at J, with 9 bases between the two ends. There are 14 residues in the CDR3. CDR3 sequence (DNA): TGTGCCAGCAGTCCAAGTGAGACTAATGAAAAACTGTTTTTT. The encoded protein is CASSPSETNEKLFF.

There are many counts of this clonotype. This chain links TRBV24-1 with TRBJ2-1; no definite D call. Germline CDR1 and CDR2: KGHDR and SFDVKD. The CDR3 spans 14 residues. The V end was cut by 2 bases, the J end by 1 base, with 5 bases between. CDR3 amino acids: CATSDSPSYNEQFF. The CDR3 DNA sequence: TGTGCCACCAGTGATTCGCCGTCCTACAATGAGCAGTTCTTC.

The V and J genes are TRBV6-2 or TRBV6-3 and TRBJ2-5; TRBD2 is a possible D gene (5 bases). From germline, CDR1 is MNHEY and CDR2 SVGEGT. CDR3 length equals 13 residues. V gave up 6 bases and J gave up 1 base, with 9 bases separating them. The chain's CDR3 is CASRRGPQETQYF. The CDR3 DNA reads as TGTGCCAGCAGGCGCGGGCCCCAAGAGACCCAGTACTTC.

In its sample, this clonotype was seen many times. The genes are TRBV7-3 and TRBJ2-1; 8 positions agree with TRBD1. With 5 bases clipped from V and 6 bases from J, the junction kept 3 bases outside the gene matches. Germline CDR1 and CDR2: SGHTA and FQGTGA. The CDR3 is made up of 13 amino acids. CDR3 loop: CASSRQGPNEQFF. Here the CDR3 DNA reads TGTGCCAGCAGCCGACAGGGGCCCAATGAGCAGTTCTTC.

The chain carries TRBV2 and TRBJ2-1, with D hard to call. Germline-derived CDR1 and CDR2 are SNHLY and FYNNEI. This CDR3 region has 13 residues. Trimming cost V 3 bases and J 10 bases, with 13 bases left between them. In DNA, the CDR3 is TGTGCCAGCAGTGATATCCCAGGCCAGGAGCAGTTCTTC. Residues: CASSDIPGQEQFF.

This clonotype was observed many times. This chain connects TRBV20-1 to TRBJ2-7; the match to TRBD2 covers 14 bases. Germline V gene lookup returns CDR1 DFQATT and CDR2 SNEGSKA (reference sequence). The CDR3 spans 20 residues. The ends lost 0 bases at V and 4 bases at J; junction bases unmatched: 17. CDR3 region: CSARDQGTSGGHLPSYEQYF. The CDR3 DNA sequence: TGCAGTGCTAGAGATCAAGGGACTAGCGGGGGCCATCTCCCCTCTTACGAGCAGTACTTC.